These 21 T cell receptor beta chains were sequenced from one sample in a study of identical twins. TCRdb used MiXCR to reprocess the 5' RACE reads, holding one entry per CDR3 protein. The repertoire holds about 190,000 distinct CDR3 sequences, with 15% to 20% as singletons. These data are also associated with another study on T cells expressing NK-cell markers.

Sequencing used CD8+ T cells sorted from blood. The receptors here all came from a woman younger than 30 in good health.

This clonotype was counted only a few times. The chain links TRBV20-1 to TRBJ2-3; 11 bases are shared with TRBD2. The V and J ends lost 3 bases and 2 bases, in that order; junction bases with no gene match: 10. From germline, CDR1 is DFQATT and CDR2 SNEGSKA (reference sequence). This CDR3 is 17 amino acids long. CDR3 loop: CSASGGGTSGNTDTQYF. In nucleotides, the CDR3 is TGCAGTGCTAGCGGAGGCGGGACTAGCGGAAACACAGATACGCAGTATTTT.

This clonotype appeared many times. V gene TRBV5-1 combines with J gene TRBJ2-7, with TRBD2 as a possible D gene (6 bases). Deletions cut 0 bases from V and 4 bases from J, with 11 bases between. This CDR3 contains 14 residues. Germline CDR1 and CDR2: SGHRS and YFSETQ. CDR3 amino acids: CASSLGGGLYEQYF. The CDR3 DNA sequence: TGCGCCAGCAGCTTGGGAGGAGGGTTGTACGAGCAGTACTTC.

This chain connects TRBV24-1 to TRBJ2-1, with 7 bases matching TRBD1. V was pared by 6 bases and J by 10 bases, with 8 bases of the junction left unmatched. This CDR3 contains 13 residues. Germline-derived CDR1 and CDR2 are KGHDR and SFDVKD. The CDR3 protein is CATSSRQGLEQFF. CDR3 DNA sequence: TGTGCCACCAGTTCTAGACAGGGATTGGAGCAGTTCTTC.

This clonotype was picked up a small number of times. The J gene is TRBJ2-1, the V gene TRBV7-6, with D uncertain. V was clipped by 4 bases and J by 0 bases, with 10 bases between them. The germline CDR1 and CDR2 sequences are SGHVS and FNYEAQ. The CDR3 consists of 15 residues. Written as DNA, the CDR3 is TGTGCCAGCAGCTCCGGATTCAGCTCCTACAATGAGCAGTTCTTC. Amino acid sequence: CASSSGFSSYNEQFF.

The chain links TRBV24-1 to TRBJ2-3, with 12 nucleotides matching TRBD2. V was pared by 2 bases and J by 8 bases, with 7 bases of the junction left unmatched. Per germline, CDR1 KGHDR and CDR2 SFDVKD. This CDR3 spans 16 amino acids. The CDR3 is CATSDSRTSGEGTQYF. CDR3 sequence (DNA): TGTGCCACCAGTGATTCGAGGACTAGCGGGGAGGGTACGCAGTATTTT.

The chain uses TRBV5-1 and TRBJ2-3; D might be TRBD2 (5 bases). Germline CDR1 is SGHRS and CDR2 is YFSETQ. Trimming removed 5 bases from V and 3 bases from J, with 19 bases in between. This CDR3 contains 16 residues. For the CDR3, the DNA is TGCGCCAGCAGTTATAACCCGGACTTGGGAACAGATACGCAGTATTTT. Translation gives CASSYNPDLGTDTQYF.

This clonotype came up a few times. The rearrangement joins TRBV20-1 to TRBJ1-1; D ambiguous. Germline values: CDR1 DFQATT, CDR2 SNEGSKA (reference sequence). This CDR3 spans 15 amino acids. The germline V and J ends were trimmed by 6 bases and 6 bases, with 23 bases remaining between them. The CDR3 sequence: CSALDVFAGVPEAFF. The CDR3 nucleotides are TGCAGTGCCTTGGACGTCTTCGCTGGGGTACCTGAAGCTTTCTTT.

The rearrangement uses TRBV6-1 and TRBJ2-5; 8 positions agree with TRBD1. The germline CDR1 and CDR2 sequences are MNHNS and SASEGT. V shed 6 bases and J 2 bases; nucleotides not matched to a gene: 11. The CDR3 contains 16 residues. CDR3 DNA sequence: TGTGCCAGCAGGCGAGCGTGGGACAGGAGTCAAGAGACCCAGTACTTC. This codes for CASRRAWDRSQETQYF.

The chain is built from TRBV25-1 and TRBJ1-2; TRBD1 matches at 10 bases. CDR1 is MGHDK, CDR2 SYGVNS, per germline. V lost 4 bases to trimming and J lost 4 bases; unmatched junction nucleotides: 6. The CDR3 sequence is 15 residues long. The CDR3 is CASSGVTGGLYGYTF. DNA of the CDR3: TGTGCCAGCAGTGGGGTGACAGGGGGCCTCTATGGCTACACCTTC.

This clonotype came up many times. The chain joins TRBV19 to TRBJ1-1, with a possible D match to TRBD1 (6 bases). Germline CDR1 LNHDA, CDR2 SQIVND (reference sequence). This CDR3 region has 14 residues. V lost 5 bases, J lost 3 bases, and 13 bases lay in between. CDR3 nucleotides: TGTGCCAGTAGTCATCCCGGGGGGCACACTGAAGCTTTCTTT. This translates into CASSHPGGHTEAFF.

This sequence joins TRBV6-2 or TRBV6-3 and TRBJ2-4; 10 positions match TRBD1. The ends lost 2 bases at V and 6 bases at J; junction bases unmatched: 16. Per the germline V gene, CDR1 is MNHEY and CDR2 is SVGEGT. This CDR3 region has 19 residues. CDR3: CASSYPAGTGDISINIQYF. In DNA form, the CDR3 reads TGTGCCAGCAGTTACCCCGCCGGGACAGGGGATATTTCGATAAACATTCAGTACTTC.

V and J are TRBV7-7 and TRBJ2-7, with TRBD2 matching over 7 bases. This CDR3 has 17 residues. Trimming removed 5 bases from V and 4 bases from J; junction bases left unmatched: 17. Germline CDR1 reads SSHAT; CDR2 reads FNYEAQ (reference sequence). Here the CDR3 DNA reads TGTGCCAGCAGCGGTCTAGTAGCGGGCCCCACCGCTTACGAGCAGTACTTC. It encodes CASSGLVAGPTAYEQYF.

J is TRBJ2-3 and V is TRBV2; D gene uncertain. CDR1 is SNHLY and CDR2 is FYNNEI in the germline V gene. The V end lost 5 bases, the J end lost 0 bases, and 12 bases lay between the germline ends. CDR3 length equals 15 residues. Written as DNA, the CDR3 is TGTGCCAGCAGTCCTATAAAGGCGAGCACAGATACGCAGTATTTT. As protein: CASSPIKASTDTQYF. Combining the CDR3 with reference TRBV2 and TRBJ2-3 gives the whole variable domain EPEVTQTPSHQVTQMGQEVILRCVPISNHLYFYWYRQILGQKVEFLVSFYNNEISEKSEIFDDQFSVERPDGSNFTLKIRSTKLEDSAMYFCASSPIKASTDTQYFGPGTRLTVL.

The V call is TRBV3-1, the J call TRBJ2-7; the match to TRBD2 covers 11 bases. V lost 0 bases, J lost 3 bases, and 13 bases stayed unmatched. CDR1 and CDR2 from the germline V gene are LGHDT and YNNKEL (reference sequence). The CDR3 length is 19 residues. The CDR3 DNA is TGTGCCAGCAGCCAAGAAGCGGGCGGAGGGACTAGCGGCCTCTACGAGCAGTACTTC. Its translation is CASSQEAGGGTSGLYEQYF.

In this sample, this clonotype turned up a few times. This chain uses TRBV5-1 with TRBJ2-7; no firm D call. Trimming removed 2 bases from V and 3 bases from J, with 9 bases in between. Germline V CDR1 and CDR2: SGHRS, YFSETQ. There are 13 residues in the CDR3. CDR3 sequence: CASSLEILYEQYF. CDR3 DNA: TGCGCCAGCAGCTTAGAAATACTCTACGAGCAGTACTTC.

This clonotype was counted many times. V and J are TRBV12-3 or TRBV12-4 and TRBJ1-6, with D unclear. CDR3 length: 14 amino acids. Between the trimmed V and J ends, which lost 3 bases and 8 bases, there was a span of 11 bases. The CDR3 DNA is TGTGCCAGCAGTTTCGGAATTCGGGATTCACCCCTCCACTTT. Translated, it gives CASSFGIRDSPLHF.

J is TRBJ2-1 and V is TRBV5-5, with 12 bases matching TRBD2. V lost 6 bases to trimming and J lost 1 base; unmatched junction nucleotides: 11. The germline gives CDR1 SGHKS, CDR2 YYEKEE (reference sequence). This CDR3 has 18 amino acids. This CDR3 is CASTPSSSGGVSYNEQFF. In DNA, the CDR3 is TGTGCCAGCACCCCAAGTTCTAGCGGGGGGGTATCCTACAATGAGCAGTTCTTC. Variable domain in full (rest from reference TRBV5-5 and TRBJ2-1): DAGVTQSPTHLIKTRGQQVTLRCSPISGHKSVSWYQQVLGQGPQFIFQYYEKEERGRGNFPDRFSARQFPNYSSELNVNALLLGDSALYLCASTPSSSGGVSYNEQFFGPGTRLTVL.

The chain is built from TRBV5-8 and TRBJ2-1; TRBD2 aligns across 8 bases. Germline V gives CDR1 SGHTS, CDR2 YDEGEE. The ends lost 10 bases at V and 7 bases at J; junction bases unmatched: 7. The CDR3 has 12 amino acids. CDR3 sequence: CASGSGKNEQFF. DNA of the CDR3: TGTGCCTCCGGTAGCGGGAAGAATGAGCAGTTCTTC.

The chain carries TRBV6-2 or TRBV6-3 and TRBJ2-3; D is perhaps TRBD1 (6 bases). This CDR3 comprises 15 residues. The ends were cut back, 7 bases at V and 3 bases at J, with 17 bases in the middle. Germline values: CDR1 MNHEY, CDR2 SVGEGT. The CDR3 DNA follows: TGTGCCAGCATTCACAGGGATGTGGGGACAGATACGCAGTATTTT. The encoded protein is CASIHRDVGTDTQYF.

This clonotype came up many times. V and J are TRBV12-3 or TRBV12-4 and TRBJ2-7; perhaps D is TRBD1 or TRBD2 (5 bases each). V gave up 3 bases and J gave up 6 bases, with 9 bases separating them. The CDR3 consists of 12 residues. CDR3 residues: CASSFHGTEQYF. The DNA for the CDR3 is TGTGCCAGCAGTTTTCACGGGACCGAGCAGTACTTC.

This clonotype was seen a few times. The V gene is TRBV4-2, the J gene TRBJ2-2; D unclear. In germline, CDR1 is LGHNA, CDR2 YNFKEQ. V lost 6 bases, J lost 3 bases, and 8 bases lay in between. The CDR3 spans 13 residues. The DNA of the CDR3 is TGTGCCAGCAGTCCCGGGCACACCGGGGAGCTGTTTTTT. Translating gives CASSPGHTGELFF.